This T cell receptor (beta chain) was identified during a study of PD-L1 blockade in urothelial cancer. A single count supports this clone. Per germline, CDR1 SGHTA and CDR2 FQGNSA. Between the trimmed V and J ends, which lost 0 bases and 5 bases, there was a span of 14 bases. This CDR3 region has 16 residues. The table came from immunoSEQ multiplex PCR; TCRdb's copy has only in-frame clones and leaves some out. The sample consists of tens of thousands of clones, about 90% of them appearing once. The sample's time point: peripheral blood 6 weeks after treatment start. This clonotype was sampled from a man in his sixties or seventies with urothelial cancer. The chain combines TRBV7-2 with TRBJ2-1; D is unclear. The input for sequencing was PBMCs, taken around atezolizumab (anti-PD-L1) treatment. Written as DNA, the CDR3 is TGTGCCAGCAGCTTAGCTTCTAGAAGTGGAAACAATGAGCAGTTCTTC. Translated: CASSLASRSGNNEQFF.